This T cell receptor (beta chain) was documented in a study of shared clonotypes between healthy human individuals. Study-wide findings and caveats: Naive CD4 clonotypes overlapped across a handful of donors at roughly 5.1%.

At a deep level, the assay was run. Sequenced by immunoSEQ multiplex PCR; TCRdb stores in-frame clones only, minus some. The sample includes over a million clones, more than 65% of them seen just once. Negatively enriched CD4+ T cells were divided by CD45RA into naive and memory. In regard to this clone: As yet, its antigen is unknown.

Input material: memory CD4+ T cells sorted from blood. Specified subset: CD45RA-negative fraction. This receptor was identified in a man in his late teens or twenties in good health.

CDR3 bases: TGCAGCGCCCGGGACAGCGGTCACGGCTACGAGCAGTACTTC. Translated, it gives CSARDSGHGYEQYF. The chain carries TRBV29-1 and TRBJ2-7; TRBD1 agrees at 7 bases. The J segment lost 3 bases and the V segment lost 7 bases, leaving 12 bases of the junction unmatched. Germline lookup yields CDR1 SQVTM and CDR2 ANQGSEA. The CDR3 covers 14 residues.